The 9 T cell receptor beta chains presented below share a single source sample, sequenced in a study of cytomegalovirus exposure and HLA in healthy donors. 60 Vbeta and 13 Jbeta primers were used in PCR. Some clones are missing from TCRdb's copy, which holds only in-frame ones; the method was immunoSEQ multiplex PCR. The sample includes about 180,000 clones, just over 75% of them seen just once. The sample was PBMCs. These receptors all come from a man aged 18 to 30 in good health and CMV-seronegative.

The rearrangement joins TRBV7-9 to TRBJ2-5; 9 bases map to TRBD1. Germline assignment: CDR1 SEHNR and CDR2 FQNEAQ (reference sequence). V was clipped by 6 bases and J by 3 bases; unmatched bases: 5. CDR3 length: 14 amino acids. The CDR3 DNA sequence: TGTGCCAGCAGTTCAACAGGGGGCGAAGAGACCCAGTACTTC. Translated: CASSSTGGEETQYF.

The chain is built from TRBV27 and TRBJ2-6; 7 nucleotides align to TRBD1. CDR1 is MNHEY, CDR2 SMNVEV, per germline (reference sequence). CDR3 length equals 15 residues. After removal of 5 bases from V and 3 bases from J, the junction contained 4 bases not matched to a gene. The CDR3 sequence: CASSPDRVGANVLTF. In DNA form, the CDR3 reads TGTGCCAGCAGTCCAGACAGGGTTGGGGCCAACGTCCTGACTTTC.

V is TRBV19 and J is TRBJ2-2, with 9 bases lining up with TRBD2. There are 16 residues in the CDR3. Losses at the gene ends were 5 bases for V and 5 bases for J; bases not matched to a gene: 9. Germline loops: CDR1 LNHDA, CDR2 SQIVND (reference sequence). The CDR3 bases are TGTGCCAGTAGTTGGCGGGCTAGCGGGGAAACCGGGGAGCTGTTTTTT. It yields the protein CASSWRASGETGELFF.

The chain combines TRBV6-1 with TRBJ2-3, with TRBD1 matching over 7 bases. V dropped 8 bases and J dropped 0; count of bases not matched to a gene: 5. The CDR3 is 14 residues long. The germline gives CDR1 MNHNS, CDR2 SASEGT. Here the CDR3 DNA reads TGTGCCAGCCAGACAGGGATAAGCACAGATACGCAGTATTTT. It yields the protein CASQTGISTDTQYF.

The chain is built from TRBV10-3 and TRBJ2-1; 9 bases match TRBD1. The CDR3 sequence is 16 residues long. Germline V lookup: CDR1 ENHRY, CDR2 SYGVKD. The V segment lost 2 bases and the J segment 7 bases; nucleotides outside the gene matches: 9. Here the CDR3 reads CAISEPGTGNTNEQFF. The CDR3 coding sequence is TGTGCCATCAGTGAGCCAGGGACAGGGAATACGAATGAGCAGTTCTTC.

The rearrangement uses TRBV10-1 and TRBJ2-7, with TRBD2 matching over 10 bases. Germline V gene sequence: CDR1 WNHNN, CDR2 SYGVQD (reference sequence). The CDR3 is 21 residues long. V shed 1 base, J shed 1 base, and the junction held 19 bases outside the gene matches. CDR3 amino acids: CASSEYSPLIAGGSLSYEQYF. In DNA, the CDR3 is TGCGCCAGCAGTGAGTATTCCCCCCTTATAGCGGGAGGTTCGTTATCCTACGAGCAGTACTTC.

This chain links TRBV5-1 with TRBJ1-4; the D is unclear. Per the germline V gene, CDR1 is SGHRS and CDR2 is YFSETQ. This CDR3 spans 16 amino acids. V was shortened by 2 bases and J by 2 bases, with 13 bases between the two germline ends. CDR3 nucleotide sequence: TGCGCCAGCAGCTTCGGGATCCATTCTACTAATGAAAAACTGTTTTTT. Amino acids: CASSFGIHSTNEKLFF.

This chain connects TRBV27 to TRBJ2-1; no firm D call. Germline V gene sequence: CDR1 MNHEY, CDR2 SMNVEV (reference sequence). V was pared by 7 bases and J by 2 bases, with 21 bases between. This CDR3 contains 17 residues. The CDR3 coding sequence is TGTGCCAGCAAACCTCAAGGATTACGGAGCACCTACAATGAGCAGTTCTTC. Amino acids: CASKPQGLRSTYNEQFF.

This chain joins TRBV6-1 and TRBJ2-3; 11 nucleotides line up with TRBD2. The CDR3 totals 21 residues. V gave up 2 bases and J gave up 0 bases; unmatched junction bases: 16. Per the germline V gene, CDR1 is MNHNS and CDR2 is SASEGT. CDR3 DNA: TGTGCCAGCAGTGAATCTCTAACTGGGACTAGCGGAAGATTGAGCACAGATACGCAGTATTTT. Protein product: CASSESLTGTSGRLSTDTQYF.